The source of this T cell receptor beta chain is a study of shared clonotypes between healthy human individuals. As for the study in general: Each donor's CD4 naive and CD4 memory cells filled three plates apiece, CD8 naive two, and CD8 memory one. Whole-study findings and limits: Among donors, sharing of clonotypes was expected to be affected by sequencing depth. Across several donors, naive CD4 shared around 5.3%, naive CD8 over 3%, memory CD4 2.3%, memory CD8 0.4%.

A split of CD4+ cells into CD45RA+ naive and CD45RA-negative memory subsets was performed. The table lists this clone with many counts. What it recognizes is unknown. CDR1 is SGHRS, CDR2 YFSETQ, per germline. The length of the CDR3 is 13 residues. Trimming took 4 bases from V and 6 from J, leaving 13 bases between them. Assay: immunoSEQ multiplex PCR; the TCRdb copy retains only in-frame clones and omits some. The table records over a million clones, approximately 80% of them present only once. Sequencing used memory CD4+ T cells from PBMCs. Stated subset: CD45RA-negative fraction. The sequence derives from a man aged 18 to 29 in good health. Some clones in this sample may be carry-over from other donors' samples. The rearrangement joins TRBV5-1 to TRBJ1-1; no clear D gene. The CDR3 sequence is CASSPGGRPEAFF. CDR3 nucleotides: TGCGCCAGCAGCCCGGGAGGTAGACCTGAAGCTTTCTTT.